This entry features one TCR beta chain sequence. Per the original data handling: By means of reference gene primer amplification, nucleated cell counts were estimated. Assay: immunoSEQ multiplex PCR; the TCRdb copy retains only in-frame clones and omits some. The DNA was the basis for D and trimming; V, J and clone size are from that table. The data contain 250,000 to 350,000 clones, approximately 89% of them singletons. This sample was taken from a study of blood T cell repertoires in COVID-19. Whole-study context: The origin of the acute and convalescent COVID-19 samples was the United States, Italy and Spain. PBMCs, B-cell-depleted T cells, or T cells provided the cDNA or gDNA that made up the material.

Germline loops: CDR1 GTSNPN, CDR2 SVGIG (reference sequence). The CDR3 length is 12 residues. V lost 3 bases and J 8 bases, leaving 10 bases between the germline ends. Sequenced input: peripheral blood. This chain joins TRBV30 and TRBJ1-4; D not resolved. The receptor comes from a woman aged 45-59 years who had recovered from COVID-19. The DNA for the CDR3 is TGTGCCTGGAGGCTTCGGCGGGAAAAACTGTTTTTT. It encodes CAWRLRREKLFF.